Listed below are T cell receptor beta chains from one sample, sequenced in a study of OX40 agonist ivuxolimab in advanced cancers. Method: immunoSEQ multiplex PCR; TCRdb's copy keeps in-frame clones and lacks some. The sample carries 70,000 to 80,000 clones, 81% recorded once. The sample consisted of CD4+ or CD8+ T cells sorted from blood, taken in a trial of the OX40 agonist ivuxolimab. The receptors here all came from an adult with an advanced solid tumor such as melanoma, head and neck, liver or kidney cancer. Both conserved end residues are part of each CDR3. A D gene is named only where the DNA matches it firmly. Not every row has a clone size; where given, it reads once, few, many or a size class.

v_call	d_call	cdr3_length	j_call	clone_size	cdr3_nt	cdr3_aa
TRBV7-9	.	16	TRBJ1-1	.	TGTGCCAGCAGCTTAGCCAGGGATGAATGGGTTAGTGAAGCTTTCTTT	CASSLARDEWVSEAFF
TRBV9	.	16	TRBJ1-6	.	TGTGCCAGCAGCCTAAATGTCGGGAAAGATAATTCACCCCTCCACTTT	CASSLNVGKDNSPLHF
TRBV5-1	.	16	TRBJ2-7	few	TGCGCCAGCAGCGCCGGCCCTCAGGGTCGCTCTGACGAGCAGTACTTC	CASSAGPQGRSDEQYF
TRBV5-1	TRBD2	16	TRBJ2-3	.	TGCGCCAGCAGCCCAGGGACTAGCGGGAGAGGAGATACGCAGTATTTT	CASSPGTSGRGDTQYF
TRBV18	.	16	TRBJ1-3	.	TGTGCCAGCTCACCCGACACAGGGCGCTCTGGAAACACCATATATTTT	CASSPDTGRSGNTIYF
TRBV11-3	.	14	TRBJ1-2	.	TGTGCCAGCAGCTTAGGTTCCGGGAACTATGGCTACACCTTC	CASSLGSGNYGYTF
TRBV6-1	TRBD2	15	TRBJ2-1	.	TGTGCCAGCAGTGGGCCAGCGGGGGGTGGAAATGAGCAGTTCTTC	CASSGPAGGGNEQFF
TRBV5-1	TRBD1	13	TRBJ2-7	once	TGCGCCAGCACACGGACAGGGCCCTACGAGCAGTACTTC	CASTRTGPYEQYF
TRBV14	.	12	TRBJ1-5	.	TGTGCCAGCATAACGGGGGATCAGCCCCAGCATTTT	CASITGDQPQHF
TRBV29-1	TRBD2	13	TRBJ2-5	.	TGCAGCGTCTCTCCACTAGCGCAAGAGACCCAGTACTTC	CSVSPLAQETQYF
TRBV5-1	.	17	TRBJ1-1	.	TGCGCCAGCAGCTTGGCCACGGGTTCGAGGGGAGGCACTGAAGCTTTCTTT	CASSLATGSRGGTEAFF
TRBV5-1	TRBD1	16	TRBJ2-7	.	TGCGCCAGCAGCTTAACAGGGGGAGGTTTTTCCTACGAGCAGTACTTC	CASSLTGGGFSYEQYF
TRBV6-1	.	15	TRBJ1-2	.	TGTGCCAGCAGTGAAACAGGGTATGGGTTTGGTGGCTACACCTTC	CASSETGYGFGGYTF
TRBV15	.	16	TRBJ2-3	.	TGTGCCACCAGAACGGACCGGGCGGGATCAACAGATACGCAGTATTTT	CATRTDRAGSTDTQYF